This T cell receptor (beta chain) was observed in a study of cytomegalovirus exposure and HLA in healthy donors. Study-wide context: Within the Caucasian-associated ancestry cluster were around 81% of the roughly 400 genotyped donors.

To note about this clone: The antigen is undetermined.

PCR was performed using 60 Vbeta and 13 Jbeta primers. The assay was immunoSEQ multiplex PCR, and TCRdb's table has in-frame clones only and misses some. The sample comprises 100,000 to 150,000 clones, around 80% of which are singletons, and 1.5% rests with the top ten. Study-level results: Reported findings show TCR beta sequences accurately forecast HLA-A and HLA-B alleles in most subjects. The listing of roughly 160 TCR beta chains classed them as cytomegalovirus-associated. Most sequenced TCRs were rare (though some public TCRs occurred in many donors).

The CDR3 has 14 amino acids. From germline, CDR1 is SGHNT and CDR2 YYREEE (reference sequence). Trimming removed 6 bases from V and 9 bases from J; junction bases left unmatched: 9. This sequence originates from a woman in her late teens or twenties in good health and CMV-seronegative. This chain joins TRBV5-4 and TRBJ2-1, with TRBD2 matching over 10 bases. The sequencing sample was made of PBMCs. CDR3 coding DNA: TGTGCCAGCACACGAGCGGGAGGGCCGGTTGAGCAGTTCTTC. Translation gives CASTRAGGPVEQFF.